This is a list of T cell receptor beta chains from one sample in a study of blood T cell repertoires in COVID-19. This table comes from immunoSEQ multiplex PCR, and its TCRdb copy is limited to in-frame clones, with some not included. The repertoire includes 300,000 to 400,000 clones, about 88% of them detected once, and more than 5.5% sits in the top ten. Sample: peripheral blood. These receptors were obtained from a woman aged 70-85 years with COVID-19, enrolled during active disease. Each CDR3 is given without its conserved first and last residue. Some rows mark clone size as missing; the rest say once, few, many or name a class of expanded clone.

v_call,clone_size,cdr3_aa
TRBV15,once,ATSRPRMDSLSSYEQY
TRBV5-1,.,ASTTGDGYT
TRBV2,.,ASSESLPGYNEQF
TRBV6-5,few,ASSLTAPSSGNTIY
TRBV12-3/TRBV12-4,.,ASSPEAQTQY
TRBV13,.,ASSSLAGQTGELF
TRBV5-4,.,ASSFPSGETETQY
TRBV27,.,ASSSRQGGGYT
TRBV6-6,.,ASSHGTLTGWVGTEAF
TRBV12-5,.,ASGLVADGTALLNTEAF
TRBV24-1,.,ATSDPGTSTYNEQF
TRBV10-1,.,ASSEPISYRGRKETQY
TRBV30,.,AWSYTGELF
TRBV2,.,ASSEAVRAEAF
TRBV12-3/TRBV12-4,.,ASSSGVYGYT
TRBV7-8,.,ASSLVDRVGDGYT
TRBV5-4,.,ASSLDSQPQH
TRBV24-1,.,ATSDSGGPADTQY
TRBV5-8,.,ASSRRGLVLYEQY
TRBV2,.,ASSSAGGNGYT
TRBV19,.,ASISPQGRNQPQH
TRBV5-1,.,ASSQTGDNEQF
TRBV7-2,.,ASSFSEYQPQH
TRBV19,.,ASSRRGQGSNQPQH
TRBV2,.,ASMGSSTDTQY
TRBV7-9,.,ASSRLGGNSGNTIY
TRBV4-1,.,ASSEGQYGNTIY
TRBV10-2,.,ASSGGQSPNYGYT
TRBV6-5,.,ASSYGQNTEAF
TRBV9,.,ASSVQEGGEDGYT
TRBV10-3,.,AITQDRSGTGELF
TRBV28,.,ASSLSSGGGETQY
TRBV20-1,.,SASGTGVGETQY
TRBV10-3,.,AISPSGGESQPQH
TRBV9,few,ASSFGLDTDTQY
TRBV5-3,.,ARSLIRGRADRGQPQH
TRBV30,once,AWTTRDRGETQY
TRBV2,.,ASSREMSAEAF
TRBV10-1,.,ASREAGDTGELF
TRBV5-8,.,ASSPMTGQGGRKLF